What follows are 6 T cell receptor beta chains derived from one specimen sequenced in a study of patients and donors after allogeneic stem cell transplantation. TCRdb re-called the RT-PCR reads with MiXCR, one entry per CDR3 protein. The data contain around 240,000 distinct CDR3 sequences, around 14% of them seen just once; the ten biggest clones take up 11%. Sequenced sample: blood, either unsorted or a sorted T cell fraction (not recorded which). Every receptor here comes from a human donor who was either an allogeneic HSCT recipient or a stem cell or donor lymphocyte infusion donor (not recorded which). It is not recorded whose cells these are; they may come from a transplant donor.

This clonotype was seen a few times. The V call is TRBV7-2, the J call TRBJ2-1; D possibly matches TRBD1 or TRBD2 (6 bases each). With 0 bases removed from V and 10 bases from J, the gap between germline ends came to 16 bases. Germline lookup yields CDR1 SGHTA and CDR2 FQGNSA. The CDR3 has 15 amino acids. Here the CDR3 reads CASSLAGRGLGEQFF. For the CDR3, the DNA is TGTGCCAGCAGCTTAGCTGGCAGGGGACTCGGGGAGCAGTTCTTC.

Remarks on this clonotype: The junction departs from the called germline gene at one end, perhaps through a read error. The J gene is TRBJ2-1, the V gene TRBV7-9, with TRBD1 identical over 8 bases. The CDR3 has 12 amino acids. CDR1 and CDR2 from the germline V gene are SEHNR and FQNEAQ (reference sequence). The CDR3: CASSPGIWTGSF. For the CDR3, the DNA is TGTGCCAGCAGCCCCGGCATATGGACAGGGTCCTTC.

At least ten counts were recorded for this clonotype. V gene TRBV11-2 combines with J gene TRBJ2-3; a possible D gene is TRBD2 (6 bases). V shed 3 bases and J shed 0 bases, with 7 bases lying between them. This CDR3 is 14 amino acids long. Germline CDR1 reads SGHAT; CDR2 reads FQNNGV. CDR3 sequence: CASSLTRSTDTQYF. In DNA form, the CDR3 reads TGTGCCAGCAGCTTGACTAGAAGCACAGATACGCAGTATTTT.

The V gene is TRBV7-8, the J gene TRBJ1-1; 9 positions match TRBD1. The ends lost 1 base at V and 4 bases at J; junction bases unmatched: 7. The CDR3 is 16 amino acids. CDR1 SGHVS and CDR2 FQNEAQ come from the germline V gene. In DNA form, the CDR3 reads TGTGCCAGCAGCTTAGGCCAGGGACAGGGTGGCACTGAAGCTTTCTTT. This gives the protein CASSLGQGQGGTEAFF.

The chain is built from TRBV9 and TRBJ2-1, with a possible D match to TRBD1 (5 bases). This CDR3 region has 14 residues. V was clipped by 6 bases and J by 4 bases, with 14 bases between them. In germline, CDR1 is SGDLS, CDR2 YYNGEE. The CDR3 reads CASNRAGMYNEQFF. The CDR3 DNA reads TGTGCCAGCAATAGAGCAGGGATGTACAATGAGCAGTTCTTC.

This clonotype has at least ten counts. V usage is TRBV12-3 or TRBV12-4 and J usage is TRBJ2-1; 9 bases match TRBD2. V was clipped by 1 base and J by 10 bases; unmatched bases: 17. CDR3 length: 18 amino acids. The CDR3 loop reads CASSLGGGLAGATREQFF. The CDR3 DNA reads as TGTGCCAGCAGTTTAGGGGGCGGGTTAGCGGGGGCCACACGGGAGCAGTTCTTC.